These T cell receptor beta chains were read from a single sample in a study of STAT5B mutations in CD4+ large granular lymphocyte leukemia. Here immunoSEQ multiplex PCR was the method, and the copy in TCRdb shows in-frame clones only, minus some. This repertoire shows 20,000 to 25,000 clones, approximately 75% found once; its top ten account for less than 5%. Sequencing input: CD4+ T cells from blood buffy coats. The receptors derive from a human donor in good health. The conserved cysteine and the conserved F or W are not part of the CDR3 here.

TRBV7-2 | ASSLGEMNTEAF
TRBV6-1 | ASSGEMGLAVQETQY
TRBV9 | ASSVAGMSSYNEQF
TRBV5-4 | ASSFVAATEQY
TRBV21-1 | ASSKSDGGSGVWDQPQH
TRBV4-1 | ASSQGGGPQH
TRBV2 | ASSDHQVLNTEAF
TRBV29-1 | SVIQGADTQY
TRBV5-1 | ASSTTGNTEAF
TRBV18 | ASSPGSDYNEQF
TRBV11-1 | ASSFGLAGANEQF